This entry describes one TCR beta chain. Its antigen is as yet unknown. This CDR3 region has 14 residues. V lost 5 bases and J 3 bases, leaving 13 bases between the germline ends. CDR1 WSHSY and CDR2 SAAADI come from the germline V gene. The source of the sample is a study of cytomegalovirus exposure and HLA in healthy donors. General study findings and limits: Rarity marked most TCR sequences, yet some public TCRs occurred in many donors.

TCRdb keeps only in-frame clones here, not all; method: immunoSEQ multiplex PCR. This sample has about 130,000 clones, with approximately 82% found just once. The clonotype comes from a man aged 30 to 39 in good health and CMV-seropositive. The sample taken for sequencing was PBMCs. The rearrangement uses TRBV10-2 and TRBJ1-2, with D possibly TRBD1 on 6 matching bases. CDR3 bases: TGCGCCAGCAGTCCCGGGACACGGGACTATGGCTACACCTTC. It codes for CASSPGTRDYGYTF.